This paragraph covers one T cell receptor (beta chain) sequence. Its antigen is currently not known. The record has no base qualities; no much larger clone is one base away. This specimen comes from a study of blood T cell repertoires in COVID-19 (TCRdb year 2020). Background for the entire study: Samples from collaborators originated in the United States, Italy and Spain and spanned both the acute and convalescent phases of COVID-19. The dataset comprised deeply sampled blood TCRbeta repertoires from subjects exposed to, actively infected with, or recovered from COVID-19. The material from the prospective study consisted of cDNA or gDNA derived from T cells, B-cell-depleted T cells, or PBMCs. A de-identified subject ID, COVID-19 status, age in years and sex were almost always included in the sample metadata. The samples were drawn from the first 160 participants of the ongoing ImmuneRACE study and from some 1,300 subjects provided by 6 global collaborators. A freely available public database, intended as a resource for researchers studying the immune response to SARS-CoV-2, is where the repertoires were released. HLA class I and class II types, where available, came from metadata supplied by the sample provider rather than from assay-based typing. Study-wide findings and limitations: The amount of clinical and demographic metadata varied by source and participant and was provided uncurated.

Reading from cysteine to phenylalanine, the CDR3 counts 17 amino acids. Here the CDR3 DNA is all that survives: 51 bases in frame from base 1. A distance of 22 bases separates the germline ends of V and J, which lose 7 bases and 3 bases respectively. The germline V gene (reference sequence) specifies LNHDA as CDR1 and SQIVND as CDR2. Enrolling through a virtual design, the prospective study's participants ranged in age from roughly 18 to 89 years and lived across roughly 23 United States geographic areas. In the prospective study, cohorts were assigned on the basis of participant-reported clinical history obtained from a screening survey and a study questionnaire. ImmuneRACE Cohort 3 recovered participants were defined by two consecutive negative NP/OP PCR tests, healthcare professional clearance, or symptom resolution. Mobile phlebotomists in the prospective study collected whole blood, serum and a nasopharyngeal or oropharyngeal swab from every participant. Participants in the prospective study had the option to provide additional blood draws and questionnaires over an approximately 2-month period. Blood samples from the prospective study were shipped frozen or at room temperature prior to DNA extraction.

The immunoSEQ Assay, a bias-controlled multiplex PCR, was used to amplify TCRbeta CDR3 regions from genomic DNA. As for how the authors treated the data: Nucleated cell counts per sample were estimated from amplification of reference gene primers within the assay. To quantify the absolute abundance of each unique TCRbeta CDR3 rearrangement, sequence reads were collapsed and filtered. Productive Simpson clonality was computed per sample as the square root of Simpson's diversity index over productive rearrangements. The table was pulled from immuneACCESS by TCRdb, which kept in-frame rearrangements only. Such tables lose some clones; where checked, under half of the loss comes from unresolved V genes, and the rest has no known cause. V and J calls plus clone size are reproduced from that table; the DNA served to infer D and trimming. Counted in this sample were some 190,000 clones; around 84% of them appeared once. The biggest ten clones account for 2.5% to 3.5% of the sample.

This clonotype was sampled from a woman aged 30 to 39 who had recovered from COVID-19. Sequencing input: PBMCs or T cells enriched from blood (not recorded which). The sequence is built from TRBV19 and TRBJ2-1; TRBD2 is a possible D gene, resting on 6 matching bases. The CDR3: CASIRAQGGGYYNEQFF. The DNA sequence is TGTGCCAGTATCCGGGCCCAGGGAGGCGGCTACTACAATGAGCAGTTCTTC. Beyond the CDR3, the reference TRBV19 and TRBJ2-1 genes provide the residues; the full variable domain reads: DGGITQSPKYLFRKEGQNVTLSCEQNLNHDAMYWYRQDPGQGLRLIYYSQIVNDFQKGDIAEGYSVSREKKESFPLTVTSAQKNPTAFYLCASIRAQGGGYYNEQFFGPGTRLTVL.